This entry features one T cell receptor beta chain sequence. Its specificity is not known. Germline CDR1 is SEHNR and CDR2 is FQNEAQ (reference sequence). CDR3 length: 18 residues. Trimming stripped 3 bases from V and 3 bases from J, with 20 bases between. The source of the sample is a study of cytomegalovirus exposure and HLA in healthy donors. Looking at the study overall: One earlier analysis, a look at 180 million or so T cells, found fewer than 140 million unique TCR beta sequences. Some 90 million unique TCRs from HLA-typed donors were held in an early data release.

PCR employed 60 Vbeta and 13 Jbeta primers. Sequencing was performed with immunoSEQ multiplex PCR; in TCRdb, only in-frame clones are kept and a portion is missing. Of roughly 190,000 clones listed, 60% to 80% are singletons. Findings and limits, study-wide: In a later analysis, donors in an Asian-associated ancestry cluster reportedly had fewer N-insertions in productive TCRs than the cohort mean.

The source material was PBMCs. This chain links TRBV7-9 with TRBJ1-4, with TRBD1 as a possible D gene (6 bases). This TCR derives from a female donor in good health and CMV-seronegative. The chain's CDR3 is CASSFRWEGEKANEKLFF. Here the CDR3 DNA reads TGTGCCAGCAGCTTCAGATGGGAGGGGGAAAAAGCTAATGAAAAACTGTTTTTT.